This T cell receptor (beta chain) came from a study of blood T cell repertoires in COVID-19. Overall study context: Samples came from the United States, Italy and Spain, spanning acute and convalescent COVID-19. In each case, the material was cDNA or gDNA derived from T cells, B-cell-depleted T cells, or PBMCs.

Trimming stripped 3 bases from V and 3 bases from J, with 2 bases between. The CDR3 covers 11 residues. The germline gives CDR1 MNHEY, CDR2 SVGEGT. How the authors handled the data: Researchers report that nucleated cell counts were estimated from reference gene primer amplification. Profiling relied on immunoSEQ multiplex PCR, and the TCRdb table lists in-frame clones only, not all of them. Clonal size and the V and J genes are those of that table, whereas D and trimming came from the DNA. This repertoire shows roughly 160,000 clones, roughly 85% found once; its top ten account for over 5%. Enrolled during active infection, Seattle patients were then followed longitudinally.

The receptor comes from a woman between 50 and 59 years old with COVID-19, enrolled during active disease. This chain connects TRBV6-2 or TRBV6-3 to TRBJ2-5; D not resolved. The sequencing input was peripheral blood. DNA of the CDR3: TGTGCCAGCAGTTATAAAGAGACCCAGTACTTC. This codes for CASSYKETQYF.